These 2 T cell receptor beta chains were all obtained from the same sample, sequenced in a study of blood T cell repertoires in COVID-19. Sequencing used immunoSEQ multiplex PCR; TCRdb keeps in-frame clones, though not all of them. Among about 53,000 clones, more than 85% were seen once, and the ten largest hold more than 3%. Sequencing used peripheral blood. The source is a human donor in a cohort sampled during active COVID-19.

The rearrangement joins TRBV7-6 to TRBJ1-6, with no clear D. Germline CDR1 reads SGHVS; CDR2 reads FNYEAQ. The CDR3 runs to 15 residues. Trimming stripped 8 bases from V and 0 bases from J, with 11 bases between. CDR3 sequence (DNA): TGTGCCAGCGAGGTCCTGAGCTCCTATAATTCACCCCTCCACTTT. Amino acids: CASEVLSSYNSPLHF.

The chain links TRBV5-1 to TRBJ1-4; 9 nucleotides line up with TRBD1. CDR1 and CDR2 (germline): SGHRS, YFSETQ. The CDR3 totals 15 residues. The V segment lost 4 bases and the J segment 8 bases; nucleotides outside the gene matches: 9. This CDR3 reads CASSVEGQGGEKLFF. CDR3 sequence (DNA): TGCGCCAGCAGCGTGGAGGGACAGGGAGGGGAAAAACTGTTTTTT.